Presented here are 28 T cell receptor beta chains from one specimen sequenced in a study of T cell responses to AZD1222 COVID-19 vaccine. Here immunoSEQ multiplex PCR was the method, and the copy in TCRdb shows in-frame clones only, minus some. Of approximately 73,000 clones in the sample, 84% were seen once. The sequences come from peripheral blood, collected on day 0 of AZD1222 vaccination. The receptor source for this set is an adult in good health.

This rearrangement joins TRBV4-2 to TRBJ2-7, with 10 bases identical to TRBD2. Germline loops: CDR1 LGHNA, CDR2 YNFKEQ. The CDR3 contains 18 residues. The J segment lost 0 bases and the V segment lost 1 base, leaving 9 bases of the junction unmatched. The CDR3 DNA is TGTGCCAGCAGCCAAGTGGAGGGAGCGGGGGGGGCCTCCTACGAGCAGTACTTC. Its protein product is CASSQVEGAGGASYEQYF.

The V and J genes are TRBV3-1 (or the pseudogene TRBV3-2) and TRBJ1-1, with TRBD1 as a possible D gene (6 bases). Trimming removed 3 bases at V and 8 bases at J, with 10 bases between. The germline V gene encodes CDR1 LGHDT and CDR2 YNNKEL (reference sequence). This CDR3 has 12 residues. CDR3 residues: CASSHTDREAFF. The CDR3 DNA follows: TGTGCCAGCAGCCACACTGACAGGGAAGCTTTCTTT.

The genes are TRBV5-4 and TRBJ2-2; possibly TRBD1 or TRBD2 for D (5 bases each). V shed 0 bases and J shed 9 bases, with 12 bases lying between them. The CDR3 is 14 residues long. Germline V gene lookup returns CDR1 SGHNT and CDR2 YYREEE (reference sequence). The CDR3 region has the DNA TGTGCCAGCAGCTTGGAGGGGAGATCCCGGGAGCTGTTTTTT. Amino acids: CASSLEGRSRELFF.

The rearrangement uses TRBV5-5 and TRBJ1-5; D remains ambiguous. V gave up 4 bases and J gave up 6 bases, with 11 bases separating them. Germline assignment: CDR1 SGHKS and CDR2 YYEKEE (reference sequence). The CDR3 extends over 13 amino acids. The CDR3 DNA is TGTGCCAGCAGCGCGAACGGGCCTCAGCCCCAGCATTTT. Protein: CASSANGPQPQHF.

The chain is built from TRBV7-9 and TRBJ1-1, with D uncertain. V was cut by 5 bases and J by 4 bases, with 8 bases left in between. This CDR3 spans 12 amino acids. Germline assignment: CDR1 SEHNR and CDR2 FQNEAQ (reference sequence). CDR3 DNA sequence: TGTGCCAGCAGCCTCTTATTCACTGAAGCTTTCTTT. Its translation: CASSLLFTEAFF.

This chain uses TRBV28 with TRBJ2-7; TRBD2 matches 8 bases. The CDR3 length is 12 residues. V lost 5 bases and J lost 5; bases outside the gene matches: 2. Looked up from germline, CDR1 is MDHEN and CDR2 is SYDVKM. CDR3 DNA sequence: TGTGCCAGCAGTGGACTAGCCGACGAGCAGTACTTC. Translating it yields CASSGLADEQYF.

J is TRBJ1-1 and V is TRBV19, with D possibly matching TRBD1 (5 bases). This CDR3 has 14 residues. Between the trimmed V and J ends, which lost 11 bases and 1 base, there was a span of 17 bases. Germline assignment: CDR1 LNHDA and CDR2 SQIVND (reference sequence). The CDR3 is CASSVGGGNTEAFF. For the CDR3, the DNA is TGTGCCTCGTCCGTGGGGGGAGGGAACACTGAAGCTTTCTTT.

The chain carries TRBV7-3 and TRBJ2-1, with 9 bases aligning to TRBD1. The germline CDR1 and CDR2 sequences are SGHTA and FQGTGA. V lost 5 bases and J lost 3; bases outside the gene matches: 8. The CDR3 spans 16 residues. CDR3 protein: CASSPTGTGFYNEQFF. CDR3 bases: TGTGCCAGCAGCCCGACCGGGACAGGGTTCTACAATGAGCAGTTCTTC.

This clone was recorded only once. The chain recombines TRBV4-3 with TRBJ1-3; D gene unclear. Germline V lookup: CDR1 LGHNA, CDR2 YSLEER. The CDR3 extends over 12 amino acids. With 0 bases removed from V and 4 bases from J, the gap between germline ends came to 1 base. CDR3 DNA: TGCGCCAGCAGCCAAGAGGGAAACACCATATATTTT. This codes for CASSQEGNTIYF.

This clone was seen a single time. This rearrangement joins TRBV6-5 to TRBJ2-7; D gene uncertain. The CDR3 loop spans 11 amino acids. V dropped 8 bases and J dropped 4 bases, with 9 bases sitting between them. Germline V gives CDR1 MNHEY, CDR2 SVGAGI. The CDR3 sequence: CASDINYEQYF. The CDR3 bases are TGTGCCAGCGACATAAATTACGAGCAGTACTTC.

This clone has just one count. The chain employs TRBV6-6 and TRBJ1-1; D may be TRBD1 (6 bases). The CDR3 runs to 17 residues. The V end lost 5 bases, the J end lost 4 bases, and 23 bases lay between the germline ends. Germline values: CDR1 MNHNY, CDR2 SVGAGI (reference sequence). CDR3 sequence reads: CASSHGQSLMRSTEAFF. The CDR3 DNA follows: TGTGCCAGCAGTCACGGACAGAGTCTTATGAGGAGCACTGAAGCTTTCTTT.

The chain links TRBV7-2 to TRBJ1-3; D not resolved. The CDR3 covers 14 residues. The germline CDR1 and CDR2 sequences are SGHTA and FQGNSA. Between the trimmed V and J ends, which lost 1 base and 0 bases, there was a span of 4 bases. This CDR3 is CASSLEFSGNTIYF. Written as DNA, the CDR3 is TGTGCCAGCAGCTTAGAGTTCTCTGGAAACACCATATATTTT.

This clone was counted once. The genes are TRBV18 and TRBJ1-5, with D possibly matching TRBD1 (5 bases). Trimming left V 3 bases short and J 2 bases short, with 14 bases between. The CDR3 covers 16 residues. Germline CDR1 is KGHSH and CDR2 is LQKENI. CDR3 in DNA: TGTGCCAGCTCACCCAACGGGCAGGGTGGCAATCAGCCCCAGCATTTT. Protein: CASSPNGQGGNQPQHF.

This sequence joins TRBV27 and TRBJ1-2, with D unresolved. Germline V CDR1 and CDR2: MNHEY, SMNVEV (reference sequence). The CDR3 consists of 13 residues. V lost 5 bases and J lost 1, with 8 bases in between. CDR3 in DNA: TGTGCCAGCAGTGCCCCGGATAACTATGGCTACACCTTC. Amino acids: CASSAPDNYGYTF.

The chain couples TRBV6-6 to TRBJ2-5, with D unresolved. Germline CDR1 MNHNY, CDR2 SVGAGI (reference sequence). Trimming stripped 0 bases from V and 7 bases from J, with 9 bases between. The CDR3 runs to 13 residues. CDR3 in amino acids: CASSYSMFGTQYF. DNA of the CDR3: TGTGCCAGCAGTTACTCGATGTTCGGGACCCAGTACTTC.

The J gene is TRBJ1-3, the V gene TRBV7-9; 8 nucleotides agree with TRBD1. V lost 8 bases to trimming and J lost 1 base; unmatched junction nucleotides: 13. This CDR3 spans 17 amino acids. Germline V gene data show CDR1 as SEHNR and CDR2 as FQNEAQ (reference sequence). CDR3 in amino acids: CASQDRVGIFSGNTIYF. The CDR3 region has the DNA TGTGCCAGCCAGGACAGGGTGGGCATCTTTTCTGGAAACACCATATATTTT. Full variable domain (remainder filled in from reference TRBV7-9 and TRBJ1-3): DTGVSQNPRHKITKRGQNVTFRCDPISEHNRLYWYRQTLGQGPEFLTYFQNEAQLEKSRLLSDRFSAERPKGSFSTLEIQRTEQGDSAMYLCASQDRVGIFSGNTIYFGEGSWLTVV.

This clone was seen more than once but under ten times. The V gene is TRBV4-1, the J gene TRBJ1-2; 7 positions match TRBD1. This CDR3 has 15 amino acids. Trimming at V came to 2 bases and at J to 4 bases, leaving 7 bases not matched to a gene. From germline, CDR1 is MGHRA and CDR2 YSYEKL. CDR3 nucleotides: TGCGCCAGCAGCCAATTTCACAGGGGAACCTATGGCTACACCTTC. Its translation is CASSQFHRGTYGYTF.

This chain connects TRBV6-5 to TRBJ2-2, with D unclear. V was pared by 4 bases and J by 4 bases, with 4 bases between. There are 12 residues in the CDR3. Germline V CDR1 and CDR2: MNHEY, SVGAGI. The CDR3 nucleotides are TGTGCCAGCAGTTCCCCCACCGGGGAGCTGTTTTTT. Its translation: CASSSPTGELFF.

This clone showed up just a few times. V is TRBV28 and J is TRBJ1-2, with a weak D call TRBD1 (5 bases). Germline loops: CDR1 MDHEN, CDR2 SYDVKM. This CDR3 is 12 amino acids long. V dropped 8 bases and J dropped 4 bases, with 11 bases sitting between them. The CDR3 DNA is TGTGCCAGCTACAGGATCCCCTATGGCTACACCTTC. Its protein product is CASYRIPYGYTF.

The genes are TRBV5-1 and TRBJ1-6; no definite D call. The CDR3 length is 14 residues. CDR1 and CDR2 (germline): SGHRS, YFSETQ. V lost 1 base and J 7 bases, leaving 9 bases between the germline ends. CDR3 protein: CASSLRVVNSPLHF. The CDR3 DNA is TGCGCCAGCAGCTTGAGGGTTGTCAATTCACCCCTCCACTTT.

The CDR3 loop reads CASSSPGRTEAFF. The CDR3 bases are TGTGCCAGCAGCTCTCCAGGGAGGACTGAAGCTTTCTTT. The chain joins TRBV7-9 to TRBJ1-1; D is possibly TRBD1 (5 bases). CDR3 length: 13 residues. Trimming left V 4 bases short and J 5 bases short, with 11 bases between. CDR1 and CDR2 from the germline V gene are SEHNR and FQNEAQ (reference sequence). The full variable domain, completed using reference TRBV7-9 and TRBJ1-1, is DTGVSQNPRHKITKRGQNVTFRCDPISEHNRLYWYRQTLGQGPEFLTYFQNEAQLEKSRLLSDRFSAERPKGSFSTLEIQRTEQGDSAMYLCASSSPGRTEAFFGQGTRLTVV.

The gene calls are TRBV5-1 and TRBJ1-2, with D tentatively TRBD1 (6 bases). Germline CDR1 is SGHRS and CDR2 is YFSETQ. This CDR3 region has 16 residues. Trimming cost V 4 bases and J 1 base, with 17 bases left between them. The CDR3 DNA reads as TGCGCCAGCAGCCCGGAGGGGGGACTCCGTAACTATGGCTACACCTTC. This sequence encodes CASSPEGGLRNYGYTF.

The J gene is TRBJ2-3, the V gene TRBV5-1, with 7 bases identical to TRBD2. V dropped 4 bases and J dropped 4; count of bases not matched to a gene: 15. Per germline, CDR1 SGHRS and CDR2 YFSETQ. The CDR3 loop spans 17 amino acids. CDR3 nucleotides: TGCGCCAGCAGCCCAGGCTTGGGGGGGGGTCTCGCAGATACGCAGTATTTT. Protein product: CASSPGLGGGLADTQYF.

The chain couples TRBV2 to TRBJ2-7; D might be TRBD1 (5 bases). V was cut by 4 bases and J by 2 bases, with 12 bases left in between. Looked up from germline, CDR1 is SNHLY and CDR2 is FYNNEI. The CDR3 runs 14 residues. In DNA form, the CDR3 reads TGTGCCAGCAGTGGAGCAGGGAAGGCCTACGAGCAGTACTTC. Protein product: CASSGAGKAYEQYF.

This clone was seen a few times. CDR3 in amino acids: CASSGADRAGELFF. The CDR3 DNA follows: TGTGCCAGTAGTGGGGCTGACAGGGCCGGGGAGCTGTTTTTT. The V and J genes are TRBV19 and TRBJ2-2, with 7 bases identical to TRBD1. Germline V gene data show CDR1 as LNHDA and CDR2 as SQIVND (reference sequence). The CDR3 length is 14 residues. The trim removed 5 bases at V and 6 bases at J, leaving 6 bases unmatched.

The genes are TRBV6-5 and TRBJ2-3; 7 nucleotides agree with TRBD2. This CDR3 is 14 amino acids long. Germline CDR1 reads MNHEY; CDR2 reads SVGAGI. J lost 5 bases, V lost 6 bases, and 8 bases had no gene match. The CDR3 coding sequence is TGTGCCAGCAGCCGTCGACTAGCAGGAGATACGCAGTATTTT. Translation: CASSRRLAGDTQYF.

The CDR3 sequence: CASSFPGGPKSSYEQYF. For the CDR3, the DNA is TGTGCCAGCAGTTTCCCGGGAGGACCGAAGAGCTCCTACGAGCAGTACTTC. The chain combines TRBV2 with TRBJ2-7, with TRBD2 identical over 7 bases. Germline lookup yields CDR1 SNHLY and CDR2 FYNNEI. The CDR3 runs to 17 residues. With 5 bases clipped from V and 0 bases from J, the junction kept 13 bases outside the gene matches.

The rearrangement links TRBV18 to TRBJ1-1, with D unclear. Germline assignment: CDR1 KGHSH and CDR2 LQKENI. The V gene lost 6 bases and the J gene lost 5 bases, with 13 bases spanning the gap. The CDR3 runs to 13 residues. The CDR3 region has the DNA TGTGCCAGCTCGGTCTCGCGGGAGACTGAAGCTTTCTTT. Protein: CASSVSRETEAFF. The variable domain in full, with the rest retrieved from reference TRBV18 and TRBJ1-1, is NAGVMQNPRHLVRRRGQEARLRCSPMKGHSHVYWYRQLPEEGLKFMVYLQKENIIDESGMPKERFSAEFPKEGPSILRIQQVVRGDSAAYFCASSVSRETEAFFGQGTRLTVV.